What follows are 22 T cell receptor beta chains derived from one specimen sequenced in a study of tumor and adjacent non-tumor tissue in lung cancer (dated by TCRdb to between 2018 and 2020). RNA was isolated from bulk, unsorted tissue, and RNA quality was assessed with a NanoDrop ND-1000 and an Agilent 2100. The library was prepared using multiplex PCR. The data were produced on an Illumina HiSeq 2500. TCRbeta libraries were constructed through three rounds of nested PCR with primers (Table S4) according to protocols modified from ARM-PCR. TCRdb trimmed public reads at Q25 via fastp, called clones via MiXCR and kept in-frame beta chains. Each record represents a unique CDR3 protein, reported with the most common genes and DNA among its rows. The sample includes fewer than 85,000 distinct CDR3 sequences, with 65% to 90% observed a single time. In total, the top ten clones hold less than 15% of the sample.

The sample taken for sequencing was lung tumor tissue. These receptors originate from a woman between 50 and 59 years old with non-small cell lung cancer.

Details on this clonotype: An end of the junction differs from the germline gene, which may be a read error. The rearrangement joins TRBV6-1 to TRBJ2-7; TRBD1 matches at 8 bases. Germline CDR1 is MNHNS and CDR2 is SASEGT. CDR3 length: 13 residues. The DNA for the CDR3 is TGTGCCACCACCTCAGGGGGCTCCTACGAGCTGTACTTC. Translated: CATTSGGSYELYF.

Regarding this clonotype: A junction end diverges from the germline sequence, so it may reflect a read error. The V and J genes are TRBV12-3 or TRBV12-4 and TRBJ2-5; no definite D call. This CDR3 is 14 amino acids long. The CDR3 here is CASSLAEAQETHYF. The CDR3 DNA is TGTGCCAGCAGCTTAGCCGAGGCCCAAGAGACCCACTACTTC.

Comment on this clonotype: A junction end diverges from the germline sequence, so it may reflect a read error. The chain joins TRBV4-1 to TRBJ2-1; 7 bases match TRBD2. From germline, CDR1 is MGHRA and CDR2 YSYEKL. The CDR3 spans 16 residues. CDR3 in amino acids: CASSQISWEGVNKQFF. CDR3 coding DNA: TGCGCCAGCAGCCAAATCTCGTGGGAGGGCGTCAATAAGCAGTTCTTC.

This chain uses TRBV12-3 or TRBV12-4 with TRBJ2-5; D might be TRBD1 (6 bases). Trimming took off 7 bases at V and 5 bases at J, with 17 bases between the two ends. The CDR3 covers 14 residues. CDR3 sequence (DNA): TGTGCCAGCAACCCGGTACAGGGTTGTGAGACCCAGTACTTC. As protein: CASNPVQGCETQYF.

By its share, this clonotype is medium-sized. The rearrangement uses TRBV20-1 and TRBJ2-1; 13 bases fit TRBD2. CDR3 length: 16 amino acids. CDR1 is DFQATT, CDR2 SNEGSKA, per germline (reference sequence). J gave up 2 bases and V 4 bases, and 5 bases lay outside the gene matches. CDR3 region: CSATGLAGVTYNEQFF. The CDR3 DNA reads TGCAGTGCTACCGGACTAGCGGGAGTAACCTACAATGAGCAGTTCTTC.

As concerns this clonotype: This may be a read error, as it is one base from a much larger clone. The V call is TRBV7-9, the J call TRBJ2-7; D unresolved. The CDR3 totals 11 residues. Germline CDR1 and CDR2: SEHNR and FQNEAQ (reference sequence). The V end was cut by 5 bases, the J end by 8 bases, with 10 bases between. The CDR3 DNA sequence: TGTGCCAGCAGCAACAGAAACAAGCAGTACTTC. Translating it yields CASSNRNKQYF. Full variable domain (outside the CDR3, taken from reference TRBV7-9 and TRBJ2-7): DTGVSQNPRHKITKRGQNVTFRCDPISEHNRLYWYRQTLGQGPEFLTYFQNEAQLEKSRLLSDRFSAERPKGSFSTLEIQRTEQGDSAMYLCASSNRNKQYFGPGTRLTVT.

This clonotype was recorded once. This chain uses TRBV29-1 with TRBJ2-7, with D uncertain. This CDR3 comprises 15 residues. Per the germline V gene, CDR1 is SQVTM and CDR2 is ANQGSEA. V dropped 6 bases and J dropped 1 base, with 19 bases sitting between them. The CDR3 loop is CSVRIRVSRSYEQYF. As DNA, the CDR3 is TGCAGCGTGCGAATCCGGGTCAGTAGGTCCTACGAGCAGTACTTC.

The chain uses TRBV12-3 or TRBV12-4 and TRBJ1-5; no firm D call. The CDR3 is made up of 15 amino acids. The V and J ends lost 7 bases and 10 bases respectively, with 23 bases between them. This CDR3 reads CASKTGAGSSHPQHF. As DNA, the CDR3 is TGTGCCAGCAAAACCGGTGCGGGGAGCAGTCATCCCCAGCATTTT.

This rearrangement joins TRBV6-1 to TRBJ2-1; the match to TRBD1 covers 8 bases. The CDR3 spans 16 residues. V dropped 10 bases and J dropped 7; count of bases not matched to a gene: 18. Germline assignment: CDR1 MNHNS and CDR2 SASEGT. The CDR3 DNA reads TGTGCCAACAGCGCTCCAGGGGGCGGAGAGATGAATGAGCAGTTCTTC. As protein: CANSAPGGGEMNEQFF.

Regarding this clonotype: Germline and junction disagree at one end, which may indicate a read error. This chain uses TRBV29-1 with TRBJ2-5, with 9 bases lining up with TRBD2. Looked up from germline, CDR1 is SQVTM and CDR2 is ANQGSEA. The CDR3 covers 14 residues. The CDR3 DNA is TGCAGCTTTGACTTAGCGGGAGAGCAAGAGAGCCAGTACTTC. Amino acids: CSFDLAGEQESQYF.

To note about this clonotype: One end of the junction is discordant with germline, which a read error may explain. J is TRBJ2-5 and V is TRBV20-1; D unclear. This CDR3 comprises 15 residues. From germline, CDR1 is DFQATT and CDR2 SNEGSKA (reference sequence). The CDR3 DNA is TGTAGTGTTAGAGATTTTTTGAGAGTCCAAGAGACCCAGTACTTC. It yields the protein CSVRDFLRVQETQYF.

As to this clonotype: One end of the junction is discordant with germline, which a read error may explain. The CDR3 DNA sequence: TGTACCAGCAGCTTAGGGCTAACTAGGAGCTCCTACAATGAGCAGTTCTTC. It specifies CTSSLGLTRSSYNEQFF. The chain carries TRBV12-3 or TRBV12-4 and TRBJ2-1, with D maybe TRBD2 (5 bases). This CDR3 is built from 17 residues.

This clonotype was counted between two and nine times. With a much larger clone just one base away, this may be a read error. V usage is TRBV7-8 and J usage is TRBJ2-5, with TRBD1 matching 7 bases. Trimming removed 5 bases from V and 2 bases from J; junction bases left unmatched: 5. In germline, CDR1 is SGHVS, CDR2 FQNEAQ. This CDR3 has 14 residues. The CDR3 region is CASSLGTVQETQYF. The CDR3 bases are TGTGCCAGCAGCCTCGGGACAGTTCAAGAGACCCAGTACTTC.

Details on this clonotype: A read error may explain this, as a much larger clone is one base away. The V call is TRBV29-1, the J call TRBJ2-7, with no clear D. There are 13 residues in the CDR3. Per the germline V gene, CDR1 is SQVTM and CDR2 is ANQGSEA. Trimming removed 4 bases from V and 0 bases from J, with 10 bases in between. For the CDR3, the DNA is TGCAGCGTTGTTAGCATGATCTCCTACGAGCAGTACTTC. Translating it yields CSVVSMISYEQYF.

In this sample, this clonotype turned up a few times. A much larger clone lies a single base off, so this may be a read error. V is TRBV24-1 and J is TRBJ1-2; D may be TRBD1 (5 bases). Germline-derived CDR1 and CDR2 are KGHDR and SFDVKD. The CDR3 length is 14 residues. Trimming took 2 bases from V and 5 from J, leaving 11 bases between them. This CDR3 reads CATSDSGYEYGYTF. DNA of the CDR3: TGTGCCACCAGTGATTCAGGGTACGAATATGGCTACACCTTC.

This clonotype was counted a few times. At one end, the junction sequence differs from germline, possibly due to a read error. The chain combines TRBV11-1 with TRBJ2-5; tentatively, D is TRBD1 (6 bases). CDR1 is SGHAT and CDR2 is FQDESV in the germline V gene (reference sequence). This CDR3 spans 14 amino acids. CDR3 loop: CVSSLGQPQETQYF. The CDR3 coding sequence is TGTGTCAGCAGCCTGGGACAACCCCAAGAGACACAGTATTTC.

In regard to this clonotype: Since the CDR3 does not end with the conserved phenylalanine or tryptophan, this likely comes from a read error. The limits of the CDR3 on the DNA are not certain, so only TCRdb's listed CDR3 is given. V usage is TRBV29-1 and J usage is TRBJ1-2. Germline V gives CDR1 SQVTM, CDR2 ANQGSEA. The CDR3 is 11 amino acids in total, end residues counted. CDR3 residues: CSVEGNYGYIL.

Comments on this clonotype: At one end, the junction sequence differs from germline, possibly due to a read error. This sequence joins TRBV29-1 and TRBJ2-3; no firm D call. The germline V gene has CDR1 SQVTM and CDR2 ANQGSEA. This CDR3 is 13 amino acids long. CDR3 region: CNVGTIRADTQYF. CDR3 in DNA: TGCAACGTTGGAACTATTAGGGCAGATACGCAGTATTTT.

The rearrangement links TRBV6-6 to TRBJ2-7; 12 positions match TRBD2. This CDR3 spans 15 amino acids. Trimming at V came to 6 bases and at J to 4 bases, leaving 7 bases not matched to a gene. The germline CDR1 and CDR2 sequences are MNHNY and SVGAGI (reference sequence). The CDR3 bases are TGTGCCAGCAGAAACTCGACTAGCGGGAGTTACGAGCAGTACTTC. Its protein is CASRNSTSGSYEQYF.

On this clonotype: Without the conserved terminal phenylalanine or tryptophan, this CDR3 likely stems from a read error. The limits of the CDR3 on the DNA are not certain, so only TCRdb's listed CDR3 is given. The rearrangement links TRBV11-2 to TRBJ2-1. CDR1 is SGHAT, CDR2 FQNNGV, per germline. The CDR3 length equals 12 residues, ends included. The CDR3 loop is CVSSLGVYEQFL.

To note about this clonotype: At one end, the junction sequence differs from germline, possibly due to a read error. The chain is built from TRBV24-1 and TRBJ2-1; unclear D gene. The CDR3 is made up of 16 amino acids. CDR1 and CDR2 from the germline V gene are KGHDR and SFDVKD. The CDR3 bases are TGCGCCACCAGTAAGACCAGCAACAGATCCTACAATGAGCAGTTCTTC. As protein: CATSKTSNRSYNEQFF.

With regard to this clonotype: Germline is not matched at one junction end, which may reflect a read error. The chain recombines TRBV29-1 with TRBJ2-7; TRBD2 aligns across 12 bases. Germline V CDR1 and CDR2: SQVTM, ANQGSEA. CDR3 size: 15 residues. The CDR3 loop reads CGVYLTSGRGYEQYF. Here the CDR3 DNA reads TGCGGCGTCTACCTGACTAGCGGGAGAGGGTACGAGCAGTACTTC.